Listed here is a single T cell receptor beta chain. Per the original methods: Cell counts per sample came from amplifying reference gene primers. Assay used: immunoSEQ multiplex PCR; TCRdb lists only in-frame clones, some missing. V and J calls and clone size come straight from that table; D and trimming were deduced from the DNA. The data hold over 150,000 clones, with under 85% observed a single time. The sample originates from a study of blood T cell repertoires in COVID-19. Background on the study: Acute and convalescent COVID-19 specimens originated in the United States, Italy and Spain. T cells, B-cell-depleted T cells, or PBMCs supplied cDNA or gDNA.

CDR3 size: 15 residues. Sequencing was done on a sample of peripheral blood. V is TRBV21-1 and J is TRBJ1-2; no DNA check was done on the table's D call, TRBD1. TRBV21-1 is annotated as a pseudogene. This clonotype was obtained from a woman older than 75 with acute or convalescent COVID-19. This chain's CDR3 is CASSKGQGDFYGYTF. The DNA for the CDR3 is TGTGCCAGCAGCAAGGGGCAGGGGGACTTCTATGGCTACACCTTC.